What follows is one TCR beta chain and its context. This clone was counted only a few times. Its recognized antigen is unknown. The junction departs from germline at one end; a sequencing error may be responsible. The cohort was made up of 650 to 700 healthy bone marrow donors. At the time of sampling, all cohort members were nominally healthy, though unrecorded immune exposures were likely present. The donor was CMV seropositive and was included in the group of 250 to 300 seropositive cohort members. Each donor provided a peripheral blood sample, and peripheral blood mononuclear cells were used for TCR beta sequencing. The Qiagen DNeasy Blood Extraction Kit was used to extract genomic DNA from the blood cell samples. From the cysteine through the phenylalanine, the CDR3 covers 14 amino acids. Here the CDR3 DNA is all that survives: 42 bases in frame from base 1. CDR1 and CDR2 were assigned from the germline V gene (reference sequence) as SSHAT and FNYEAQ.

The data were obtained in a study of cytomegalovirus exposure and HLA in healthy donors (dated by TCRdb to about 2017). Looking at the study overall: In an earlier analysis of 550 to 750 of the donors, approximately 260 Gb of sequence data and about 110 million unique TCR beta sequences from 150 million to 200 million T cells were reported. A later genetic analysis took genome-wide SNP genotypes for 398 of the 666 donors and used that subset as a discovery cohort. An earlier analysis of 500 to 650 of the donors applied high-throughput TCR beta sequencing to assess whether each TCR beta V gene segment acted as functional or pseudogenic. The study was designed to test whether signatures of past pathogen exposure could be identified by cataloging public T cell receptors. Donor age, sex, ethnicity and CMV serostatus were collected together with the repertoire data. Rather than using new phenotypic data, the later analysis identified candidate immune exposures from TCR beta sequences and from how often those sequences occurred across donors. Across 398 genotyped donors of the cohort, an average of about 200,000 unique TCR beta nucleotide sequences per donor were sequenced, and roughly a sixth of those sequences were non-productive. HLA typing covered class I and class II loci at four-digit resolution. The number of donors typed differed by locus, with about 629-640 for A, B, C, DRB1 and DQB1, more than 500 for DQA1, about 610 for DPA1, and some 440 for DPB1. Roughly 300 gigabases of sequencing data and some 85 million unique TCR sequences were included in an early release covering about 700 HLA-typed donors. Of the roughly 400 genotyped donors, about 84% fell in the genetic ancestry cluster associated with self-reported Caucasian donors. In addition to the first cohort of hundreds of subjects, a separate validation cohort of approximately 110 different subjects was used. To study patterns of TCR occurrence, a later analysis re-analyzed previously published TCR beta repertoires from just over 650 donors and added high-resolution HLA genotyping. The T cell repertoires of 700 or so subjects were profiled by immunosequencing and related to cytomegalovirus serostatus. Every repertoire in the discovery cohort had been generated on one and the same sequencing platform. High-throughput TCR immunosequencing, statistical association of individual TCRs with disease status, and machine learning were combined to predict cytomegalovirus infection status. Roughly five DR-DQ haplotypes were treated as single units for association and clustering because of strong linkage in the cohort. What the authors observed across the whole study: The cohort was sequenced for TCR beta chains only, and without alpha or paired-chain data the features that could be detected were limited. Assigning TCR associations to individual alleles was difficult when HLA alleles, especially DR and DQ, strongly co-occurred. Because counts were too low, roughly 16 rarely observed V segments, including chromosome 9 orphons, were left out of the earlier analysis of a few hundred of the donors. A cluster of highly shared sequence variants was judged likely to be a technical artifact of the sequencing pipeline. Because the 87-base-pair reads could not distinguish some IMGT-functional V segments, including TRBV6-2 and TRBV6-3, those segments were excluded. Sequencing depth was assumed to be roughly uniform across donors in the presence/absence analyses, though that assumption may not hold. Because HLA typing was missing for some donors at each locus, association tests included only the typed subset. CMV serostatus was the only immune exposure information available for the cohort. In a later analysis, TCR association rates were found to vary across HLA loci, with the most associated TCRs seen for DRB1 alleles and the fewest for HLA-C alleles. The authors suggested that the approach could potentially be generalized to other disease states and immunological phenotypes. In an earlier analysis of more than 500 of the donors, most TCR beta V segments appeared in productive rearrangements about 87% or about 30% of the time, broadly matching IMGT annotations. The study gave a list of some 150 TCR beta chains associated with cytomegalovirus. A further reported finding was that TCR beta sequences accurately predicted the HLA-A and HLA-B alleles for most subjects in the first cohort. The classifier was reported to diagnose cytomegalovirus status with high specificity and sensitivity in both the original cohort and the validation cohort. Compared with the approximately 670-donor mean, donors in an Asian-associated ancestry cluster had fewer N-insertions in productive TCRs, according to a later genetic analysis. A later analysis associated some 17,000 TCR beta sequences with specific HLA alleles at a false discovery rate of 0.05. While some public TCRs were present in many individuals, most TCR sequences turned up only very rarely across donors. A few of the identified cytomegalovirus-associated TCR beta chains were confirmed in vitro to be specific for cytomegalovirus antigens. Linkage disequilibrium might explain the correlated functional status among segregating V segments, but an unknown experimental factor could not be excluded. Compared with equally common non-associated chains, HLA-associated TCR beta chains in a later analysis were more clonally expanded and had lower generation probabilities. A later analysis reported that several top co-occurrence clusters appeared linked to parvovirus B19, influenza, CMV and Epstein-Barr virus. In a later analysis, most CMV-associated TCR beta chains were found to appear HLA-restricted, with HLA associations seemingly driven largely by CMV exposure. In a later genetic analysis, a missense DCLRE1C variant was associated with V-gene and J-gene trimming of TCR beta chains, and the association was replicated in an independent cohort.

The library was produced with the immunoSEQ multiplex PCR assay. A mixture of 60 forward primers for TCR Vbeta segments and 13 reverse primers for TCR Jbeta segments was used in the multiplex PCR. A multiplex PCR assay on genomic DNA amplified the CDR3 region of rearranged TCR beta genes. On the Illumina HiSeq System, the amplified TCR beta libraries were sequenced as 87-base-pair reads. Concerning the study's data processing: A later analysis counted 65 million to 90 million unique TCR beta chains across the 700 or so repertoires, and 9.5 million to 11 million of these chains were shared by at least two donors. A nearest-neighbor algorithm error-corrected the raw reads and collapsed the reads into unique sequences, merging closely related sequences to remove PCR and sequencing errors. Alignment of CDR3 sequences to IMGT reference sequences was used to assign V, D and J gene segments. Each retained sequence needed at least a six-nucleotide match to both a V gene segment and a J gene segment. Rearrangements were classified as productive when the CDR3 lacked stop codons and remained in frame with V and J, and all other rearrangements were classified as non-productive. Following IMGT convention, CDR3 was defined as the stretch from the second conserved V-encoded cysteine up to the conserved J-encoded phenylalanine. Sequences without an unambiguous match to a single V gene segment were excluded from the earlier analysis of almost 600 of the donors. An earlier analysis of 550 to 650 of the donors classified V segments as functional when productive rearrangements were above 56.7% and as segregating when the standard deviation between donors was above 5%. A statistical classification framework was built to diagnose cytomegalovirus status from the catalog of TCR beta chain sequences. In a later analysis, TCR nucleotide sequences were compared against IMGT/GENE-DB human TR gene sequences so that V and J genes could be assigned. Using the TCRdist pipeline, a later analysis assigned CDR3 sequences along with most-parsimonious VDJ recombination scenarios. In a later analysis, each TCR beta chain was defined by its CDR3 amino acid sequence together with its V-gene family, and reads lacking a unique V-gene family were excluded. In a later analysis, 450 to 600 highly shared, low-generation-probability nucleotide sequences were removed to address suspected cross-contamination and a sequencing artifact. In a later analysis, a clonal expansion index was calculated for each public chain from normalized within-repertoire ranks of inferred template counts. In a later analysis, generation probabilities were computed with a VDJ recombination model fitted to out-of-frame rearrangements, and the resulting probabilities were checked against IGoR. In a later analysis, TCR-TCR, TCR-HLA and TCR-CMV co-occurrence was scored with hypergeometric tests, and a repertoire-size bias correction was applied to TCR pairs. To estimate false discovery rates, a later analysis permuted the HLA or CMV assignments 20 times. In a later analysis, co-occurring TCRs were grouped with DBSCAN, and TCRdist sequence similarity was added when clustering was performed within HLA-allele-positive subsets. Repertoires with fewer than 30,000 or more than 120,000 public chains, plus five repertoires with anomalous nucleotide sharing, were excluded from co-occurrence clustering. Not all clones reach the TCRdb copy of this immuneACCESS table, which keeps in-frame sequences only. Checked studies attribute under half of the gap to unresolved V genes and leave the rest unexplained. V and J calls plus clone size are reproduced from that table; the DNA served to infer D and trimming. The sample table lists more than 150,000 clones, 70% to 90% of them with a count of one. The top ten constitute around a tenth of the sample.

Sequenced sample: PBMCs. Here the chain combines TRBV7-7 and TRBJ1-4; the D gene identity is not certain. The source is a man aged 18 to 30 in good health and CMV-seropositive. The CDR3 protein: CASSRSGANEKLFF. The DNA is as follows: TGTGCTAGCAGCCGTTCCGGTGCTAATGAAAAACTGTTTTTT. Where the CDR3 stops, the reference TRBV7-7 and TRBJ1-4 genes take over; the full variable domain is GAGVSQSPRYKVTKRGQDVTLRCDPISSHATLYWYQQALGQGPEFLTYFNYEAQPDKSGLPSDRFSAERPEGSISTLTIQRTEQRDSAMYRCASSRSGANEKLFFGSGTQLSVL.